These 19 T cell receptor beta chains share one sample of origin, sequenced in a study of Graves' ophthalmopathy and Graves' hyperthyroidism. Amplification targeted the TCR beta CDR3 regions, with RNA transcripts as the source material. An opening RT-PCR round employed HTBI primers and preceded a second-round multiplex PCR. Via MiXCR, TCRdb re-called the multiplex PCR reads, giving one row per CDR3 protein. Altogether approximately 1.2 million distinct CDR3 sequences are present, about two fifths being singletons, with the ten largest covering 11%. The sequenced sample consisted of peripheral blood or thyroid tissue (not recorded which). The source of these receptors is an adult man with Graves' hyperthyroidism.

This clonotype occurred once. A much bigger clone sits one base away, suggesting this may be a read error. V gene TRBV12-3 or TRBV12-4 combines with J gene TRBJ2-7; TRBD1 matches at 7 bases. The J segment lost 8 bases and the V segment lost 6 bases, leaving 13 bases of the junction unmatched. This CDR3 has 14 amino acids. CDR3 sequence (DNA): TGTGCCAGCAGGCCTAGGGGGCAGGGCCACAAGCAGTACTTC. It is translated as CASRPRGQGHKQYF.

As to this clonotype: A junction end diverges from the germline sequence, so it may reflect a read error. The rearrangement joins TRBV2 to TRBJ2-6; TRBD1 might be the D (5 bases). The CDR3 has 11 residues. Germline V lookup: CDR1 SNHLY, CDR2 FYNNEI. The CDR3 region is CASRGDNVLTF. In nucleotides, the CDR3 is TGTGCCAGCAGAGGGGACAACGTCCTGACTTTC.

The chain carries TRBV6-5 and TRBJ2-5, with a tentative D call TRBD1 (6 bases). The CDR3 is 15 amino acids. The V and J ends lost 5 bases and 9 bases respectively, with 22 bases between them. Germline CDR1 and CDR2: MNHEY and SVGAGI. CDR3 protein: CASSMGDKRGSPQYF. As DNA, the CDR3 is TGTGCCAGCAGTATGGGGGACAAACGCGGTTCGCCCCAGTACTTC.

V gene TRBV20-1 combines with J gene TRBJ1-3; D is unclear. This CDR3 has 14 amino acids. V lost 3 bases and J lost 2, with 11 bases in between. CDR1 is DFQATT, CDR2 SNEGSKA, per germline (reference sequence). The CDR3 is CSASLHSPGNTIYF. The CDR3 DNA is TGCAGTGCTAGCCTCCACAGCCCTGGAAACACCATATATTTT.

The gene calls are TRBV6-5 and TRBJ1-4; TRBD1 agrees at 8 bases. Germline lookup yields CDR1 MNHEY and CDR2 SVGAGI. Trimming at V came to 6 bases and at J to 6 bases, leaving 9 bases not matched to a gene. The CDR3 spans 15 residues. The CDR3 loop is CASSHRDRQYEKLFF. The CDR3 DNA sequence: TGTGCCAGCAGCCACCGGGACAGGCAGTATGAAAAACTGTTTTTT.

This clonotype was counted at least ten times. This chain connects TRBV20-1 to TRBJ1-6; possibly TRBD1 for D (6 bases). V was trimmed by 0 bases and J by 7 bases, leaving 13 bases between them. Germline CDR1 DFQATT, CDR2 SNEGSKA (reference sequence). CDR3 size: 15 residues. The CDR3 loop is CSARDQQGRNSPLHF. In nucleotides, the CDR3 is TGCAGTGCTAGAGATCAACAGGGTAGGAATTCACCCCTCCACTTT.

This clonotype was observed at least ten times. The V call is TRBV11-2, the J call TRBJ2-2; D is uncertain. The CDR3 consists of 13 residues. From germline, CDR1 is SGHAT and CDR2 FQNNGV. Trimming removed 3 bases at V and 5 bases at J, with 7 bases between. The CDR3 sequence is CASSFTTTGELFF. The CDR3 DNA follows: TGTGCCAGCAGCTTTACCACAACCGGGGAGCTGTTTTTT.

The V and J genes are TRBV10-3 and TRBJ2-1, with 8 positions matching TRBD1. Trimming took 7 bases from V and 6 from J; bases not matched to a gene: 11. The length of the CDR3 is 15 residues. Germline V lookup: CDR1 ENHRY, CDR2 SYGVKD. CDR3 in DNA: TGTGCCATCACCCCATACTTACAGGGGGTCAATGAGCAGTTCTTC. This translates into CAITPYLQGVNEQFF.

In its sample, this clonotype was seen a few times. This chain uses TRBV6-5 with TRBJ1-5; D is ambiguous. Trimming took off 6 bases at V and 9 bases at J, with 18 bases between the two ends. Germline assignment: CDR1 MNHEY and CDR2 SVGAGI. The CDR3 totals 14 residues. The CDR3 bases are TGTGCCAGCAGGTACAAAGGCCCCCTAGGGCCCCAGCATTTT. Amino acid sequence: CASRYKGPLGPQHF.

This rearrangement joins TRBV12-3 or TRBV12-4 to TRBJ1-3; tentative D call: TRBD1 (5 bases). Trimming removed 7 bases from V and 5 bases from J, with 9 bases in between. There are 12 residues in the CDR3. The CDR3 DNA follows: TGTGCCAGCACCCCGGACAGAAACACCATATATTTT. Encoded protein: CASTPDRNTIYF.

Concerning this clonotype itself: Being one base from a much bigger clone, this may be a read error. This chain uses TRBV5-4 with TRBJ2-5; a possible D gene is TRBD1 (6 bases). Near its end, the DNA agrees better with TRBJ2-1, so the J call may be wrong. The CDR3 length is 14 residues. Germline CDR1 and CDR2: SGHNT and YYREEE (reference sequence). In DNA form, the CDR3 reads TGTGCCAGCAGCTTGACAGGGCGCCCTGGGACCCAGTTCTTC. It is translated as CASSLTGRPGTQFF.

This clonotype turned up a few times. Here the CDR3 DNA reads TGTGCTAGTGGTTTGGCCACCGGACCGACACTCGTTGGCTACACCTTC. Its protein product is CASGLATGPTLVGYTF. The V call is TRBV12-5, the J call TRBJ1-2, with D hard to call. V shed 1 base and J shed 7 bases, with 19 bases lying between them. This CDR3 has 16 amino acids. Germline V gives CDR1 LGHNT, CDR2 FRNRAP.

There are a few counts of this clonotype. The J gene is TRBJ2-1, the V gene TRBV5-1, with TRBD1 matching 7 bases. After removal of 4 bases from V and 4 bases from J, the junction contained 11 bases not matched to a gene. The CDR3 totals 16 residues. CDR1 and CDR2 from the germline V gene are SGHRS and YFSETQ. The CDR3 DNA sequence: TGCGCCAGCAGCGTTGCCACAGGGGAGCGATACAATGAGCAGTTCTTC. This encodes CASSVATGERYNEQFF.

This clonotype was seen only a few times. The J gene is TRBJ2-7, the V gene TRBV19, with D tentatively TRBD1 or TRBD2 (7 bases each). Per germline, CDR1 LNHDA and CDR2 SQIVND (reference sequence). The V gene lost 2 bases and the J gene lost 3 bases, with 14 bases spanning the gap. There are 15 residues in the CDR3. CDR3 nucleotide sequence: TGTGCCAGTAGTATACCGGGGAGGGGGCTCTACGAGCAGTACTTC. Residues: CASSIPGRGLYEQYF. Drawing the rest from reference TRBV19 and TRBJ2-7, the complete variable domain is DGGITQSPKYLFRKEGQNVTLSCEQNLNHDAMYWYRQDPGQGLRLIYYSQIVNDFQKGDIAEGYSVSREKKESFPLTVTSAQKNPTAFYLCASSIPGRGLYEQYFGPGTRLTVT.

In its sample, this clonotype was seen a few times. CDR3 bases: TGTGCCAGCAGCGTAGCGGGAGGGGACGAGCAGTACTTC. It specifies CASSVAGGDEQYF. The chain carries TRBV7-3 and TRBJ2-7; 11 bases line up with TRBD2. V trimming: 5 bases; J trimming: 5 bases; junction bases outside the gene matches: 2. The CDR3 is 13 residues long. The germline V gene has CDR1 SGHTA and CDR2 FQGTGA.

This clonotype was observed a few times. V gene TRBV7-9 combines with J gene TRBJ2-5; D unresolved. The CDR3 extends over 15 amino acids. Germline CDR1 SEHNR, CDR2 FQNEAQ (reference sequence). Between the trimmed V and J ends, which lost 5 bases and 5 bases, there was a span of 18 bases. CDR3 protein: CASSPRGHRVETQYF. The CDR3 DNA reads TGTGCCAGCAGCCCCCGAGGCCATCGCGTCGAGACCCAGTACTTC. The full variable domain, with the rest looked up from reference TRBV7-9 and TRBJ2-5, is DTGVSQNPRHKITKRGQNVTFRCDPISEHNRLYWYRQTLGQGPEFLTYFQNEAQLEKSRLLSDRFSAERPKGSFSTLEIQRTEQGDSAMYLCASSPRGHRVETQYFGPGTRLLVL.

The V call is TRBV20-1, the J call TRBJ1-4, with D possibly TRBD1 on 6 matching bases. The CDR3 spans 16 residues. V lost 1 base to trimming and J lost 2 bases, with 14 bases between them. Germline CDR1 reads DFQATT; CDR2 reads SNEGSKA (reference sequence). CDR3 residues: CSARGQGRRTNEKLFF. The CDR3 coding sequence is TGCAGTGCTAGAGGGCAGGGGAGGAGGACTAATGAAAAACTGTTTTTT.

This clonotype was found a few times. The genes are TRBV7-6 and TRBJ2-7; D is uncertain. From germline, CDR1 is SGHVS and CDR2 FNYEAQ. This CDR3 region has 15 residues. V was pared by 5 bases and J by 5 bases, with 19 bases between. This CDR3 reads CASSRRFGFGDEQYF. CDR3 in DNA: TGTGCCAGCAGCCGACGATTTGGGTTTGGTGACGAGCAGTACTTC.

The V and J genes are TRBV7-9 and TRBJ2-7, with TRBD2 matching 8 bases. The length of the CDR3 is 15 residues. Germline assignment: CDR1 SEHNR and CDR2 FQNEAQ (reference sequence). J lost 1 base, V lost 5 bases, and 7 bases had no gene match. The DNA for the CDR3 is TGTGCCAGCAGCCCCTCGGGACTAGGATCCTACGAGCAGTACTTC. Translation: CASSPSGLGSYEQYF.